This T cell receptor (beta chain) was found in a study of STAT5B mutations in CD4+ large granular lymphocyte leukemia. Broader study findings: No patients shared main leukemic clonotypes, though around 24% appeared at low frequency elsewhere. Without putative leukemic clones, patient CD4-sorted repertoires remained more clonal than healthy CD4+ repertoires.

Details on this clone: What it recognizes is unknown.

The authors' processing: The detection floor for productive clonotype frequency was 2.59 x 10-5. This table comes from immunoSEQ multiplex PCR, and its TCRdb copy is limited to in-frame clones, with some not included. V and J calls plus clone size are reproduced from that table; the DNA served to infer D and trimming. Of 30,000 to 40,000 clones listed, around 88% are singletons. The CDR3 is 15 residues long. Germline loops: CDR1 ENHRY, CDR2 SYGVKD. Trimming took 4 bases from V and 1 from J, leaving 13 bases between them. Sequenced input: CD4+ T cells from blood buffy coats. The source of this sequence is a human donor in good health. This chain uses TRBV10-3 with TRBJ1-1; D is unresolved. The CDR3 DNA reads TGTGCCATCAGTGGCCAGGTCTTGGGGAACACTGAAGCTTTCTTT. This codes for CAISGQVLGNTEAFF.